This T cell receptor (beta chain) was profiled in a study of control samples from healthy donors and cancer patients. The table came from immunoSEQ multiplex PCR; TCRdb's copy has only in-frame clones and leaves some out. Found here are about 86,000 clones, more than 85% of them singletons; the top ten hold around 1.5%. The CDR3 is made up of 13 amino acids. V lost 1 base to trimming and J lost 13 bases; unmatched junction nucleotides: 6. The chain couples TRBV12-3 or TRBV12-4 to TRBJ1-2; 10 bases map to TRBD1. The material sequenced was blood. The TCR sequence derives from a woman aged 25 to 39 in good health. CDR3 sequence (DNA): TGTGCCAGCAGTTTAGGTTGGGGACAGGGGTGCACCTTC. Translating gives CASSLGWGQGCTF.